These T cell receptor beta chains were read from a single sample in a study of STAT3 mutations in large granular lymphocyte leukemia. TCRdb's copy holds only in-frame clones and misses some; the assay was immunoSEQ multiplex PCR. Seen here are around 7,800 clones, around 90% observed once, and the top ten hold around four fifths. Source material: peripheral blood mononuclear cells. Receptors originate from a man older than 75 with T-cell large granular lymphocyte leukemia. Some clones in this sample may be carry-over from other donors' samples. Each CDR3 is given with its conserved first and last residue. Fields, in order: V gene, D gene, J gene, clone size, CDR3 protein. D genes are given only for firm matches. Clone size is stated in some rows and not others, as once, few, many or a class when expanded.

v_gene: TRBV7-9; d_gene: .; j_gene: TRBJ1-1; abundance: .; CDR3aa: CASSLSENTEAFF
v_gene: TRBV19; d_gene: .; j_gene: TRBJ1-6; abundance: .; CDR3aa: CASSTGAGDNSPLHF
v_gene: TRBV9; d_gene: .; j_gene: TRBJ1-3; abundance: .; CDR3aa: CASSVGTSSGNTIYF
v_gene: TRBV6-6; d_gene: TRBD1; j_gene: TRBJ2-1; abundance: .; CDR3aa: CASSHNRGWQNEQFF
v_gene: TRBV28; d_gene: .; j_gene: TRBJ1-5; abundance: .; CDR3aa: CASRGSQGHGNQPQHF
v_gene: TRBV6-5; d_gene: .; j_gene: TRBJ2-5; abundance: .; CDR3aa: CASSYSPEDSWQTQYF
v_gene: TRBV7-2; d_gene: .; j_gene: TRBJ2-5; abundance: .; CDR3aa: CASSLVAGASETQYF
v_gene: TRBV4-2; d_gene: .; j_gene: TRBJ2-3; abundance: .; CDR3aa: CASSRLGGQGPTDTQYF
v_gene: TRBV7-7; d_gene: .; j_gene: TRBJ1-5; abundance: few; CDR3aa: CASSLIGRTNSNQPQHF
v_gene: TRBV6-1; d_gene: .; j_gene: TRBJ2-3; abundance: .; CDR3aa: CASSEDGGETDTQYF
v_gene: TRBV5-1; d_gene: .; j_gene: TRBJ1-4; abundance: .; CDR3aa: CASSLRGDNEKLFF
v_gene: TRBV5-4; d_gene: .; j_gene: TRBJ1-1; abundance: .; CDR3aa: CASSLALGPQLEAFF
v_gene: TRBV2; d_gene: .; j_gene: TRBJ1-6; abundance: .; CDR3aa: CASPQVGGRDSPLHF
v_gene: TRBV25-1; d_gene: .; j_gene: TRBJ2-7; abundance: .; CDR3aa: CASTSGYSYEQYF
v_gene: TRBV30; d_gene: .; j_gene: TRBJ2-5; abundance: .; CDR3aa: CAWSRGQQRSQETQYF
v_gene: TRBV27; d_gene: .; j_gene: TRBJ2-7; abundance: .; CDR3aa: CASSRRDAYEQYF
v_gene: TRBV27; d_gene: .; j_gene: TRBJ2-6; abundance: medium-sized; CDR3aa: CASSLGGANVLTF
v_gene: TRBV18; d_gene: .; j_gene: TRBJ1-4; abundance: .; CDR3aa: CASSPAGQDEKLFF
v_gene: TRBV29-1; d_gene: .; j_gene: TRBJ1-4; abundance: .; CDR3aa: CSAGGGNEKLFF
v_gene: TRBV13; d_gene: .; j_gene: TRBJ1-2; abundance: .; CDR3aa: CASTTWARANYGYTF
v_gene: TRBV7-9; d_gene: .; j_gene: TRBJ1-6; abundance: .; CDR3aa: CASSLDGLRTPLHF
v_gene: TRBV18; d_gene: .; j_gene: TRBJ1-1; abundance: .; CDR3aa: CASSPTGRTEAFF
v_gene: TRBV23-1; d_gene: .; j_gene: TRBJ1-5; abundance: few; CDR3aa: CASSPSAKQSNQPQHF
v_gene: TRBV27; d_gene: .; j_gene: TRBJ2-2; abundance: .; CDR3aa: CASSLIVGAANTGELFF
v_gene: TRBV7-8; d_gene: .; j_gene: TRBJ1-1; abundance: .; CDR3aa: CASSRSAQNTEAFF